These 17 T cell receptor beta chains came from one sample sequenced in a study of blood T cell repertoires in COVID-19 (dated by TCRdb to 2020 to 2021). Library method: the immunoSEQ multiplex PCR assay. TCRdb provides this immuneACCESS table in a form limited to in-frame rearrangements. Some clones are lacking; in checked studies, under half of them reflect an unresolved V gene, and why the rest are absent is not known. This sample holds roughly 84,000 clones; 75% to 90% were observed only once. Together, the top ten hold 9.5% to 15% of the sample. The specimen was peripheral blood. These receptors all stem from a middle-aged woman with active or convalescent COVID-19.

This rearrangement joins TRBV11-3 to TRBJ2-5; 11 bases match TRBD1. V lost 4 bases, J lost 4 bases, and 11 bases stayed unmatched. Germline CDR1 and CDR2: SGHNT and YENEEA. The CDR3 length is 17 residues. The CDR3 spells CASSSRPGTGGLETQYF. CDR3 in DNA: TGTGCCAGCAGCTCGAGGCCCGGGACAGGGGGACTAGAGACCCAGTACTTC.

The chain links TRBV4-3 to TRBJ2-1; 11 nucleotides align to TRBD2. This CDR3 contains 16 residues. Per germline, CDR1 LGHNA and CDR2 YSLEER. The trim removed 1 base at V and 6 bases at J, leaving 5 bases unmatched. CDR3 in DNA: TGCGCCAGCAGCCAAGGACTAGCGGGGACAGTCAATGAGCAGTTCTTC. Its protein product is CASSQGLAGTVNEQFF.

With respect to this clone: Other nucleotide sequences from this sample produce the same CDR3. This sequence joins TRBV4-3 and TRBJ1-5, with D possibly being TRBD1 (5 bases). V shed 0 bases and J shed 4 bases, with 7 bases lying between them. Germline V gene sequence: CDR1 LGHNA, CDR2 YSLEER. The CDR3 runs 14 residues. The CDR3 DNA follows: TGCGCCAGCAGCCAAGAAAGGGGTAATCAGCCCCAGCATTTT. Amino acids: CASSQERGNQPQHF.

The gene calls are TRBV5-4 and TRBJ2-7; TRBD1 aligns across 9 bases. V lost 3 bases to trimming and J lost 7 bases; unmatched junction nucleotides: 11. This CDR3 is built from 15 residues. Germline lookup yields CDR1 SGHNT and CDR2 YYREEE (reference sequence). The CDR3 DNA reads as TGTGCCAGCAGCTACGGACAGGGGACCTTAAGTGAGCAGTACTTC. Translated, it gives CASSYGQGTLSEQYF.

The chain employs TRBV27 and TRBJ2-2; maybe TRBD1 (5 bases). The CDR3 runs to 15 residues. Germline assignment: CDR1 MNHEY and CDR2 SMNVEV (reference sequence). Deletions cut 1 base from V and 2 bases from J, with 8 bases between. CDR3 in DNA: TGTGCCAGCAGTTTATTCAGGGTCAACACCGGGGAGCTGTTTTTT. It encodes CASSLFRVNTGELFF.

This chain connects TRBV19 to TRBJ2-3, with 10 nucleotides matching TRBD2. Germline V gives CDR1 LNHDA, CDR2 SQIVND (reference sequence). This CDR3 is built from 15 residues. V lost 5 bases to trimming and J lost 5 bases; unmatched junction nucleotides: 7. DNA for the CDR3: TGTGCCAGTAGTGAGCGGGAGGGCCTGATAGATACGCAGTATTTT. Residues: CASSEREGLIDTQYF.

The chain recombines TRBV3-1 (or the pseudogene TRBV3-2) with TRBJ2-2, with TRBD1 matching over 9 bases. V trimming: 2 bases; J trimming: 1 base; junction bases outside the gene matches: 2. CDR3 length equals 16 residues. Germline CDR1 LGHDT, CDR2 YNNKEL (reference sequence). The CDR3 nucleotides are TGTGCCAGCAGCCAATGGGGACAGGGGAACACCGGGGAGCTGTTTTTT. As protein: CASSQWGQGNTGELFF.

The chain links TRBV30 to TRBJ1-2, with 10 bases aligning to TRBD1. From germline, CDR1 is GTSNPN and CDR2 SVGIG (reference sequence). The length of the CDR3 is 15 residues. After removal of 1 base from V and 4 bases from J, the junction contained 6 bases not matched to a gene. For the CDR3, the DNA is TGTGCCTGGAGTGGGTCGGACAGGGGGGGCTATGGCTACACCTTC. Its translation: CAWSGSDRGGYGYTF.

The chain recombines TRBV28 with TRBJ2-7; TRBD2 is a possible D gene (5 bases). The CDR3 loop spans 12 amino acids. Germline CDR1 MDHEN, CDR2 SYDVKM. V gave up 5 bases and J gave up 9 bases, with 14 bases separating them. The CDR3 DNA sequence: TGTGCCAGCAGTCGCCTTCGGGGTTTGCAGTACTTC. It encodes CASSRLRGLQYF.

This clone has just one count. This chain links TRBV5-8 with TRBJ2-4; D is possibly TRBD2 (6 bases). The germline V and J ends were trimmed by 4 bases and 0 bases, with 14 bases remaining between them. CDR1 and CDR2 from the germline V gene are SGHTS and YDEGEE. This CDR3 is 16 amino acids long. CDR3 DNA sequence: TGTGCCAGCAGCCTTGGGACTTATTTAGCCAAAAACATTCAGTACTTC. This gives the protein CASSLGTYLAKNIQYF.

CDR3 sequence: CASSTRTGGSNQPQHF. The CDR3 bases are TGTGCCAGCAGCACCAGGACAGGGGGTAGCAATCAGCCCCAGCATTTT. The J gene is TRBJ1-5, the V gene TRBV28; 10 bases match TRBD1. Per the germline V gene, CDR1 is MDHEN and CDR2 is SYDVKM. CDR3 size: 16 residues. Trimming removed 6 bases from V and 0 bases from J; junction bases left unmatched: 5.

Points on this clone: The identical CDR3 is also encoded by other nucleotide sequences in the sample. The J gene is TRBJ1-6, the V gene TRBV11-2, with 9 bases matching TRBD1. Germline CDR1 is SGHAT and CDR2 is FQNNGV. This CDR3 spans 15 amino acids. Unmatched junction bases numbered 7, after V lost 5 bases and J lost 8 bases. The CDR3 DNA sequence: TGTGCCAGCAGCCCAAGGACAGGGGCGGATTCACCCCTCCACTTT. Translation gives CASSPRTGADSPLHF.

The table lists this clone with a few counts. Additional DNA sequences in this sample encode the identical CDR3. The chain employs TRBV5-1 and TRBJ2-1; 11 bases agree with TRBD2. Looked up from germline, CDR1 is SGHRS and CDR2 is YFSETQ. V was clipped by 4 bases and J by 7 bases; unmatched bases: 7. This CDR3 has 15 amino acids. CDR3 residues: CASSLAGGRGNEQFF. CDR3 coding DNA: TGCGCCAGCAGCCTAGCGGGGGGTCGAGGGAATGAGCAGTTCTTC.

The V and J genes are TRBV5-1 and TRBJ2-5; D not resolved. Trimming removed 2 bases from V and 2 bases from J, with 7 bases in between. The CDR3 is 13 amino acids. Germline V gives CDR1 SGHRS, CDR2 YFSETQ. CDR3 loop: CASSFQIQETQYF. CDR3 in DNA: TGCGCCAGCAGCTTCCAGATACAAGAGACCCAGTACTTC. The whole variable domain, remainder taken from reference TRBV5-1 and TRBJ2-5, is KAGVTQTPRYLIKTRGQQVTLSCSPISGHRSVSWYQQTPGQGLQFLFEYFSETQRNKGNFPGRFSGRQFSNSRSEMNVSTLELGDSALYLCASSFQIQETQYFGPGTRLLVL.

The chain employs TRBV2 and TRBJ2-7; TRBD2 might be the D (5 bases). The V end was cut by 3 bases, the J end by 3 bases, with 9 bases between. The CDR3 consists of 13 residues. The germline V gene has CDR1 SNHLY and CDR2 FYNNEI. CDR3 bases: TGTGCCAGCAGTGAGGACTGGTTCTACGAGCAGTACTTC. Residues: CASSEDWFYEQYF.

The chain is built from TRBV7-8 and TRBJ1-5; D is unresolved. The CDR3 extends over 15 amino acids. V dropped 5 bases and J dropped 9 bases, with 20 bases sitting between them. The germline V gene has CDR1 SGHVS and CDR2 FQNEAQ. The CDR3 DNA is TGTGCCAGCAGCCCAGTTATTAACCTAGCGCCGCCCCAGCATTTT. Its translation is CASSPVINLAPPQHF.

This rearrangement joins TRBV30 to TRBJ1-2, with D perhaps matching TRBD1 (6 bases). The CDR3 is 12 residues long. Germline values: CDR1 GTSNPN, CDR2 SVGIG (reference sequence). Trimming took off 3 bases at V and 8 bases at J, with 13 bases between the two ends. DNA of the CDR3: TGTGCCTGGAGGCTAGGGGGGGGAGGCTACACCTTC. Translating gives CAWRLGGGGYTF.